The next 16 T cell receptor beta chains were all read from a single sample in a study of beta chain features in type 1 diabetes. Study-wide findings and caveats: Among all four CD4+ subsets, Type 1 diabetes patients had TCRB CDR3s that were moderately but significantly shorter.

Sequenced material consisted of expressed TCRB transcripts (all of the isolated RNA was reverse transcribed). Libraries were prepared by immunoSEQ multiplex PCR; TCRdb keeps only in-frame clonotypes and omits some of them. The table shows some 250,000 clones, with 14% occurring only once. These receptors' targets are unknown. The sequenced sample consisted of naive CD4+ T cells from blood. These TCRs come from a man aged 25 to 40 with type 1 diabetes.

This clone came up a few times. The rearrangement uses TRBV19 and TRBJ1-2; tentatively, D is TRBD1 (6 bases). The germline gives CDR1 LNHDA, CDR2 SQIVND (reference sequence). V was clipped by 9 bases and J by 10 bases, with 18 bases between them. The CDR3 is made up of 12 amino acids. CDR3 sequence (DNA): TGTGCCAGCTCCCGTATGGACAGTACCTACACCTTC. This encodes CASSRMDSTYTF. The full variable domain, in which reference TRBV19 and TRBJ1-2 provide the parts outside the CDR3, is DGGITQSPKYLFRKEGQNVTLSCEQNLNHDAMYWYRQDPGQGLRLIYYSQIVNDFQKGDIAEGYSVSREKKESFPLTVTSAQKNPTAFYLCASSRMDSTYTFGSGTRLTVV.

The chain has TRBV5-1 and TRBJ1-1, with D possibly being TRBD1 (6 bases). Germline V gives CDR1 SGHRS, CDR2 YFSETQ. V was trimmed by 5 bases and J by 5 bases, leaving 19 bases between them. This CDR3 comprises 15 residues. Here the CDR3 DNA reads TGCGCCAGCAGTTTATTGGGGCAGGGGAATACTGAAGCTTTCTTT. Protein product: CASSLLGQGNTEAFF.

This clone has only a few counts. J is TRBJ2-2 and V is TRBV5-1; weak D call: TRBD2 (5 bases). V lost 4 bases to trimming and J lost 0 bases, with 13 bases between them. Germline V gene data show CDR1 as SGHRS and CDR2 as YFSETQ. CDR3 size: 16 residues. The chain's CDR3 is CASSTGGGANTGELFF. The DNA of the CDR3 is TGCGCCAGCAGCACTGGCGGAGGTGCGAACACCGGGGAGCTGTTTTTT.

This clone has a handful of counts. The chain has TRBV30 and TRBJ2-5; D perhaps matches TRBD2 (5 bases). This CDR3 comprises 15 residues. Germline V CDR1 and CDR2: GTSNPN, SVGIG (reference sequence). V lost 4 bases, J lost 5 bases, and 20 bases lay in between. The CDR3 here is CAWKRETGSSETQYF. CDR3 DNA: TGTGCCTGGAAGAGAGAGACGGGGTCAAGTGAGACCCAGTACTTC.

This clone has a handful of counts. V and J are TRBV4-1 and TRBJ1-4; D is possibly TRBD1 (6 bases). V was cut by 0 bases and J by 7 bases, with 12 bases left in between. Germline V gives CDR1 MGHRA, CDR2 YSYEKL. CDR3 length: 15 amino acids. DNA of the CDR3: TGCGCCAGCAGCCAAGATCACAGGGCCTCTGAAAAACTGTTTTTT. This sequence encodes CASSQDHRASEKLFF.

This clone was observed a handful of times. The genes are TRBV28 and TRBJ1-1, with D tentatively TRBD1 (5 bases). In germline, CDR1 is MDHEN, CDR2 SYDVKM. The CDR3 length is 14 residues. V was trimmed by 8 bases and J by 3 bases, leaving 16 bases between them. The CDR3 DNA follows: TGTGCCAGCGTACGGGGGGACCAGGACACTGAAGCTTTCTTT. It specifies CASVRGDQDTEAFF.

The chain has TRBV5-1 and TRBJ2-5; a weak D match, TRBD1 (6 bases). The V gene lost 3 bases and the J gene lost 5 bases, with 8 bases spanning the gap. The germline V gene has CDR1 SGHRS and CDR2 YFSETQ. CDR3 length: 12 residues. The CDR3 here is CASSSQGETQYF. Here the CDR3 DNA reads TGCGCCAGCAGCTCCCAGGGGGAGACCCAGTACTTC.

The chain couples TRBV25-1 to TRBJ2-3; TRBD2 agrees at 9 bases. The CDR3 sequence is 14 residues long. V lost 4 bases, J lost 4 bases, and 3 bases stayed unmatched. The germline gives CDR1 MGHDK, CDR2 SYGVNS. CDR3 nucleotide sequence: TGTGCCAGCAGTGGAGCGGGAGGTCCAGATACGCAGTATTTT. Encoded protein: CASSGAGGPDTQYF. The full variable domain, its missing parts supplied by reference TRBV25-1 and TRBJ2-3, is EADIYQTPRYLVIGTGKKITLECSQTMGHDKMYWYQQDPGMELHLIHYSYGVNSTEKGDLSSESTVSRIRTEHFPLTLESARPSHTSQYLCASSGAGGPDTQYFGPGTRLTVL.

This clone was detected a few times. V and J are TRBV5-1 and TRBJ2-7, with a possible D match to TRBD2 (5 bases). This CDR3 has 13 amino acids. Trimming took 4 bases from V and 2 from J, leaving 10 bases between them. From germline, CDR1 is SGHRS and CDR2 YFSETQ. In DNA, the CDR3 is TGCGCCAGCAGCCCGGGGAGTGCCTACGAGCAGTACTTC. Protein product: CASSPGSAYEQYF. Together with reference TRBV5-1 and TRBJ2-7, the CDR3 gives the full variable domain: KAGVTQTPRYLIKTRGQQVTLSCSPISGHRSVSWYQQTPGQGLQFLFEYFSETQRNKGNFPGRFSGRQFSNSRSEMNVSTLELGDSALYLCASSPGSAYEQYFGPGTRLTVT.

CDR3 residues: CASSEVGPYTSGGYNEQFF. In DNA, the CDR3 is TGTGCCAGCAGTGAAGTGGGCCCTTATACTAGCGGGGGCTACAATGAGCAGTTCTTC. V and J are TRBV6-1 and TRBJ2-1, with TRBD2 identical over 11 bases. J was trimmed by 3 bases and V by 1 base; bases with no gene match: 11. Per germline, CDR1 MNHNS and CDR2 SASEGT. CDR3 size: 19 residues.

This chain uses TRBV28 with TRBJ2-7; possible D gene TRBD2, 6 bases. Germline CDR1 is MDHEN and CDR2 is SYDVKM. The length of the CDR3 is 15 residues. Trimming removed 6 bases at V and 1 base at J, with 16 bases between. The DNA of the CDR3 is TGTGCCAGCAGCCCGGGGAGGATGAGGTCCTACGAGCAGTACTTC. Its translation is CASSPGRMRSYEQYF.

This chain connects TRBV19 to TRBJ2-2, with 7 bases matching TRBD1. V lost 5 bases to trimming and J lost 3 bases; unmatched junction nucleotides: 6. Germline V gene data show CDR1 as LNHDA and CDR2 as SQIVND (reference sequence). CDR3 length: 15 amino acids. The CDR3: CASSVQGSDTGELFF. CDR3 in DNA: TGTGCCAGTAGTGTACAGGGGTCGGACACCGGGGAGCTGTTTTTT.

The sample holds a few counts of this clone. The J gene is TRBJ2-1, the V gene TRBV7-2; D not certain. The CDR3 covers 11 residues. Trimming stripped 6 bases from V and 10 bases from J, with 10 bases between. The germline gives CDR1 SGHTA, CDR2 FQGNSA. The CDR3 loop reads CASRSLGEQFF. The CDR3 nucleotides read TGTGCCAGCAGGTCTCTCGGGGAGCAGTTCTTC.

This clone was seen a few times. This chain links TRBV7-9 with TRBJ1-1; the D gene is possibly TRBD1 (5 bases). The CDR3 totals 13 residues. Trimming left V 4 bases short and J 5 bases short, with 11 bases between. Germline V lookup: CDR1 SEHNR, CDR2 FQNEAQ (reference sequence). The CDR3 here is CASSSRELTEAFF. The CDR3 coding sequence is TGTGCCAGCAGCTCCAGGGAACTAACTGAAGCTTTCTTT.

The table lists this clone with a few counts. This chain links TRBV7-2 with TRBJ2-7, with D possibly TRBD1 on 6 matching bases. V was trimmed by 2 bases and J by 4 bases, leaving 18 bases between them. The CDR3 is 16 amino acids. Per germline, CDR1 SGHTA and CDR2 FQGNSA. For the CDR3, the DNA is TGTGCCAGCAGCTTACCGCCTACAGGGAACCTATACGAGCAGTACTTC. It encodes CASSLPPTGNLYEQYF.

V and J are TRBV7-9 and TRBJ2-7; D is unresolved. V lost 7 bases, J lost 5 bases, and 3 bases lay in between. CDR3 size: 9 residues. The germline V gene has CDR1 SEHNR and CDR2 FQNEAQ (reference sequence). The CDR3 protein is CASINEQYF. CDR3 nucleotide sequence: TGTGCCAGCATCAACGAGCAGTACTTC.